This T cell receptor beta chain was sequenced in a study of blood T cell repertoires in COVID-19. Study-level information: T cells, B-cell-depleted T cells, or PBMCs supplied cDNA or gDNA.

The study drew participants aged about 18 to 95 years from 20 to 30 US areas. A PCR-confirmed or clinician-diagnosed COVID-19 case had contacted exposed participants within 2 weeks of entry. Per the original methods: Estimated nucleated cell counts came from reference gene primer amplification. Libraries were prepared by immunoSEQ multiplex PCR; TCRdb keeps only in-frame clonotypes and omits some of them. The V and J calls and the clone size are those of that table, but D and trimming were determined from the DNA. The table has roughly 250,000 clones, about nine tenths seen once; the top ten hold approximately 0.9%. Germline V gene sequence: CDR1 SGHNT, CDR2 YYREEE (reference sequence). V dropped 4 bases and J dropped 8 bases, with 16 bases sitting between them. The CDR3 runs 15 residues.

The V gene is TRBV5-4, the J gene TRBJ1-6; TRBD1 might be the D (5 bases). Sequencing input: PBMCs or T cells enriched from blood (not recorded which). The TCR sequence derives from a man in his fifties who had been exposed to COVID-19. The CDR3 coding sequence is TGTGCCAGCAGCAAGGATCAGGGTGGGGATTCACCCCTCCACTTT. Its protein is CASSKDQGGDSPLHF.